This T cell receptor (beta chain) emerged from a study of cytomegalovirus exposure and HLA in healthy donors. PCR employed 60 Vbeta and 13 Jbeta primers. Sequenced by immunoSEQ multiplex PCR; TCRdb stores in-frame clones only, minus some. The repertoire table contains around 200,000 clones. J lost 8 bases, V lost 3 bases, and 14 bases had no gene match. Germline loops: CDR1 SGDLS, CDR2 YYNGEE. This CDR3 has 16 residues. This sequence originates from a girl aged 2 to 9 in good health and CMV-seropositive. The chain recombines TRBV9 with TRBJ1-2, with 9 bases fitting TRBD1. The sequenced sample consisted of PBMCs. The CDR3 nucleotides are TGTGCCAGCAGCGACGGGACAGGGCGGCTGGAGGTCGGCTACACCTTC. This sequence encodes CASSDGTGRLEVGYTF.